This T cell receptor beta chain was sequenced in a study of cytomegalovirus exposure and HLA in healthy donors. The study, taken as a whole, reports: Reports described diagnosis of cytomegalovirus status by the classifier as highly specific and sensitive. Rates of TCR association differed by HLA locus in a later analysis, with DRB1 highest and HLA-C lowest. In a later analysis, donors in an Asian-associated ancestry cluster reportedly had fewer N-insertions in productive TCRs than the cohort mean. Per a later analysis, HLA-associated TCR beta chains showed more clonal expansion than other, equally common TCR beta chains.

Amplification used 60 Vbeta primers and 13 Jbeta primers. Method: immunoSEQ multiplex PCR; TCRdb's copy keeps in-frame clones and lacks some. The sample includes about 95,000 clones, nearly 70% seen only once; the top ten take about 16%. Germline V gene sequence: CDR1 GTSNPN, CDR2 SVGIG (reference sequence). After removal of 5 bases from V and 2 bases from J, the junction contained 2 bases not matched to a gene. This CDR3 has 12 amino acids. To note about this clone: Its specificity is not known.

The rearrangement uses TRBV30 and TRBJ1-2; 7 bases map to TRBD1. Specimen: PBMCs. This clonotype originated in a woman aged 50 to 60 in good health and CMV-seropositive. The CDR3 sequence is CAWRQGNYGYTF. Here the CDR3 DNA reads TGTGCCTGGCGACAGGGAAACTATGGCTACACCTTC. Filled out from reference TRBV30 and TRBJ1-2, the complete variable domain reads SQTIHQWPATLVQPVGSPLSLECTVEGTSNPNLYWYRQAAGRGLQLLFYSVGIGQISSEVPQNLSASRPQDRQFILSSKKLLLSDSGFYLCAWRQGNYGYTFGSGTRLTVV.